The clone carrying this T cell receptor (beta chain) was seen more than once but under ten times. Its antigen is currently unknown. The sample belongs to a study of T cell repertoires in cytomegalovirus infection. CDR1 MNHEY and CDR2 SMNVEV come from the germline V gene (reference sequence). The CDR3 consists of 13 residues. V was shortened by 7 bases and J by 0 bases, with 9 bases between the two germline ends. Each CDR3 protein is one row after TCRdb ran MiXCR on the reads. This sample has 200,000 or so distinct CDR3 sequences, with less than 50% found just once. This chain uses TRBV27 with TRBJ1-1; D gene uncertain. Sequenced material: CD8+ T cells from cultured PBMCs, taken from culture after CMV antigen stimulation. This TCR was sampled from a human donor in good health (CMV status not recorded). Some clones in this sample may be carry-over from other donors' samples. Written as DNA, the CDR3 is TGTGCCAGCACCGGACCGCTGAACACTGAAGCTTTCTTT. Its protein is CASTGPLNTEAFF.